This T cell receptor (beta chain) was captured by sequencing in a study of vaccination and CD4 T cells after COVID-19. Study-wide findings and caveats: The median SARS-CoV-2-reactive clonotype number increased from about 20 to 38, without statistical significance.

Treatment here: roughly ten-day PBMC culture with coronavirus spike peptide pools or control peptides (ViraFEST assay). Peptide pools at 8.5 to 10 ug/ml, together with around 10 IU/ml IL-2, were added to cultures of 1.5 million to 2.5 million PBMCs per well. After culture for 9 to 10 days, isolation of CD4+ T cells was performed by negative selection. V was cut by 3 bases and J by 5 bases, with 18 bases left in between. Per germline, CDR1 SGHNT and CDR2 YENEEA. The CDR3 loop spans 16 amino acids. Points on this clonotype: The antigen is not known.

An Oncomine TCR Beta short-read assay was used to sequence the DNA from cultured CD4+ T cells. TCRdb called the PCR reads again in MiXCR, with one record for every CDR3 protein. The table includes about 26,000 distinct CDR3 sequences, 50% detected once. This TCR was sampled from a human donor who received a COVID-19 vaccine. The input for sequencing was CD4+ T cells from blood, cultured in vitro, taken before SARS-CoV-2 vaccination. The rearrangement links TRBV11-3 to TRBJ2-3; D possibly corresponds to TRBD1 (5 bases). The CDR3 region is CASSFSQAGQGDTQYF. CDR3 bases: TGTGCCAGCAGCTTTTCCCAGGCCGGGCAGGGAGATACGCAGTATTTT.